A single sample gave rise to the 3 T cell receptor beta chains below, sequenced in a study of blood T cell repertoires in COVID-19. This table comes from immunoSEQ multiplex PCR, and its TCRdb copy is limited to in-frame clones, with some not included. This table has 70,000 or so clones, 85% to 90% appearing once. Sequencing input: peripheral blood. Receptor source: a woman aged 80 or over with active COVID-19.

The chain uses TRBV27 and TRBJ2-5; 9 bases are shared with TRBD1. The junction had 10 bases not matched to a gene; V was cut back by 4 bases and J by 7 bases. The CDR3 extends over 15 amino acids. Germline V gene data show CDR1 as MNHEY and CDR2 as SMNVEV (reference sequence). The DNA for the CDR3 is TGTGCCAGCAGTTCCCGGGACAGGGTCTCCGGGACCCAGTACTTC. It is translated as CASSSRDRVSGTQYF.

The CDR3 is CASSLGLSSYEQYF. In DNA, the CDR3 is TGTGCCAGCAGCTTAGGGCTCTCCTCCTACGAGCAGTACTTC. The chain combines TRBV9 with TRBJ2-7, with D uncertain. The germline V and J ends were trimmed by 4 bases and 0 bases, with 11 bases remaining between them. Germline CDR1 is SGDLS and CDR2 is YYNGEE. The length of the CDR3 is 14 residues.

The chain carries TRBV19 and TRBJ2-7; TRBD1 agrees at 8 bases. V gave up 4 bases and J gave up 2 bases; unmatched junction bases: 4. Germline V gene data show CDR1 as LNHDA and CDR2 as SQIVND (reference sequence). The CDR3 has 14 amino acids. This chain's CDR3 is CASSKSGGPYEQYF. In nucleotides, the CDR3 is TGTGCCAGTAGTAAGTCAGGGGGCCCCTACGAGCAGTACTTC.